A selection of T cell receptor beta chains follows, all from one sample in a study of Graves' ophthalmopathy and Graves' hyperthyroidism. Each CDR3 protein gets one entry after TCRdb re-called the multiplex PCR reads with MiXCR. This table holds some 380,000 distinct CDR3 sequences, just over 15% found once. Sequencing was carried out using peripheral blood. These receptors all come from a woman younger than 30 with stable Graves' hyperthyroidism. Both conserved end residues are part of each CDR3. D genes are given only for firm matches. Part of the rows lack a size; the others show once, few, many or a class for expanded clones.

>TRBJ1-3|-|TRBV12-3/TRBV12-4|few
CASSLTSGNTIYF
TGTGCCAGCAGTCTGACGTCTGGAAACACCATATATTTT
>TRBJ2-2|-|TRBV11-3|few
CASHPMVSPTGELFF
TGTGCCAGCCACCCTATGGTTTCGCCCACCGGGGAGCTGTTTTTT
>TRBJ2-5|-|TRBV7-2|many
CASSLGVSGSGETQYF
TGTGCCAGCAGCTTAGGAGTCTCTGGGAGCGGGGAGACCCAGTACTTC
>TRBJ1-1|-|TRBV6-1|many
CASSEAWATEAFF
TGTGCCAGCAGTGAAGCATGGGCAACTGAAGCTTTCTTT
>TRBJ1-2|-|TRBV29-1|many
CSVETRYGYTF
TGCAGCGTTGAGACACGTTATGGCTACACCTTC
>TRBJ1-3|-|TRBV6-5|many
CASSPVRSGNTIYF
TGTGCCAGCAGTCCAGTGAGGTCTGGAAACACCATATATTTT
>TRBJ2-7|-|TRBV3-1|many
CASSQDHSPRGQYF
TGTGCCAGCAGCCAAGACCACAGCCCCAGAGGGCAGTACTTC
>TRBJ1-1|-|TRBV6-1|few
CASTNLPGTEAFF
TGTGCCAGCACCAACCTACCGGGGACTGAAGCTTTCTTT
>TRBJ1-2|-|TRBV6-1|many
CASRETARLGAGYTF
TGTGCCAGCAGGGAAACCGCCAGATTGGGCGCCGGCTACACCTTC
>TRBJ2-7|-|TRBV20-1|many
CSARAPGTGPYEQYF
TGCAGTGCTAGAGCCCCCGGGACCGGACCCTACGAGCAGTACTTC
>TRBJ1-1|-|TRBV12-3/TRBV12-4|-
CASVGRTTEAFF
TGTGCCAGCGTCGGCAGGACCACTGAAGCTTTCTTT
>TRBJ1-1|-|TRBV6-2/TRBV6-3|many
CASRNRDENTEAFF
TGTGCCAGCAGGAACAGGGATGAAAACACTGAAGCTTTCTTT
>TRBJ2-5|-|TRBV14|many
CASSQGPLVETQYF
TGTGCCAGCAGCCAAGGCCCTTTGGTAGAGACCCAGTACTTC
>TRBJ2-2|TRBD1|TRBV6-1|many
CASSSPKGTGPGELFF
TGTGCCAGCAGTAGCCCAAAGGGGACAGGACCCGGGGAGCTGTTTTTT
>TRBJ2-2|TRBD2|TRBV5-1|-
CASRPTGELRGGNTGELFF
TGCGCCAGCAGACCCACGGGTGAACTTCGCGGGGGGAACACCGGGGAGCTGTTTTTT
>TRBJ2-7|TRBD1|TRBV12-3/TRBV12-4|many
CASSFYRDRGYEQYF
TGTGCCAGCAGTTTTTATCGGGACAGGGGATACGAGCAGTACTTC
>TRBJ2-5|TRBD1|TRBV2|many
CASSRDRALGETQYF
TGTGCCAGCAGCAGGGACAGAGCTCTAGGGGAGACCCAGTACTTC
>TRBJ1-5|-|TRBV18|-
CASSPGAAPAQHF
TGTGCCAGCTCACCCGGGGCAGCCCCCGCCCAGCATTTT
>TRBJ2-5|TRBD1|TRBV7-2|many
CASSLRTGETQYF
TGTGCCAGCAGCCTAAGGACAGGGGAGACCCAGTACTTC
>TRBJ1-1|-|TRBV14|once
CASSNGQLMNTEAFF
TGTGCCAGCAGCAATGGCCAGCTCATGAACACTGAAGCTTTCTTT
>TRBJ1-2|-|TRBV6-5|many
CASRWQGGYTF
TGTGCCAGCCGTTGGCAGGGGGGCTACACCTTC
>TRBJ1-2|-|TRBV20-1|few
CSAIEDLTNYGYTF
TGCAGTGCTATAGAAGATCTTACGAACTATGGCTACACCTTC
>TRBJ2-5|TRBD1|TRBV6-5|many
CASSSGDRGRGETQYF
TGTGCCAGCAGTTCGGGGGACAGGGGGCGTGGGGAGACCCAGTACTTC
>TRBJ1-1|TRBD1|TRBV4-1|many
CASSTGAYLNTEAFF
TGCGCCAGCAGCACAGGGGCCTATCTGAACACTGAAGCTTTCTTT
>TRBJ2-7|-|TRBV2|many
CASSEGWSYEQYF
TGTGCCAGCAGTGAAGGATGGTCCTACGAGCAGTACTTC
>TRBJ2-5|-|TRBV7-2|few
CAISLVPMAETQYF
TGTGCCATCAGCTTAGTCCCTATGGCCGAGACCCAGTACTTC
>TRBJ1-6|-|TRBV6-1|many
CASSDGNIDNSPLHF
TGTGCCAGCAGTGATGGGAATATTGATAATTCACCCCTCCACTTT
>TRBJ2-5|-|TRBV6-5|many
CASSLREPQETQYF
TGTGCCAGCAGTTTACGGGAACCCCAAGAGACCCAGTACTTC
>TRBJ2-7|-|TRBV12-3/TRBV12-4|many
CASSERVQGEQYF
TGTGCCAGCAGTGAAAGGGTACAGGGAGAGCAGTACTTC
>TRBJ1-5|-|TRBV12-3/TRBV12-4|many
CASSGAGRRLSQHF
TGTGCCAGCAGTGGTGCGGGGCGGCGTTTGTCCCAGCATTTT
>TRBJ1-6|TRBD1|TRBV12-3/TRBV12-4|-
CASSLPRTGYNSPLHF
TGTGCCAGCAGTTTACCCCGGACAGGCTATAATTCACCCCTCCACTTT
>TRBJ2-7|-|TRBV5-1|few
CASSWTSGFLLSYEQYF
TGCGCCAGCAGCTGGACGTCGGGCTTCCTACTCTCCTACGAGCAGTACTTC
>TRBJ1-1|-|TRBV7-3|few
CASSTHPAGGEAFF
TGTGCCAGCAGCACTCACCCTGCGGGGGGTGAAGCTTTCTTT
>TRBJ2-7|TRBD1|TRBV20-1|many
CSAFLGGTGGSEQYF
TGCAGTGCTTTTCTAGGGGGGACAGGGGGCTCCGAGCAGTACTTC
>TRBJ1-2|-|TRBV6-1|many
CATGESGYTF
TGTGCCACCGGTGAGAGTGGCTACACCTTC
>TRBJ1-2|-|TRBV19|many
CASSIDAGRATGYTF
TGTGCCAGTAGTATAGATGCAGGACGAGCAACTGGCTACACCTTC